This TCR beta chain is from a study of shared clonotypes between healthy human individuals. Assay used: immunoSEQ multiplex PCR; TCRdb lists only in-frame clones, some missing. The top ten clones hold around 1.8% of a sample with hundreds of thousands of clones, approximately 75% of them seen once. The CDR3 has 16 residues. V trimming: 2 bases; J trimming: 4 bases; junction bases outside the gene matches: 8. The germline gives CDR1 LNHNV, CDR2 YYDKDF (reference sequence). The chain uses TRBV15 and TRBJ2-5, with 9 nucleotides matching TRBD1. Sequencing was performed on memory CD4+ T cells sorted from blood. Regarding subset: CD45RA-negative fraction. The receptor was derived from a woman under 40 in good health. The CDR3 coding sequence is TGTGCCACCAGCAGAACAGACAGGGACAGGGCAGAGACCCAGTACTTC. The encoded protein is CATSRTDRDRAETQYF.